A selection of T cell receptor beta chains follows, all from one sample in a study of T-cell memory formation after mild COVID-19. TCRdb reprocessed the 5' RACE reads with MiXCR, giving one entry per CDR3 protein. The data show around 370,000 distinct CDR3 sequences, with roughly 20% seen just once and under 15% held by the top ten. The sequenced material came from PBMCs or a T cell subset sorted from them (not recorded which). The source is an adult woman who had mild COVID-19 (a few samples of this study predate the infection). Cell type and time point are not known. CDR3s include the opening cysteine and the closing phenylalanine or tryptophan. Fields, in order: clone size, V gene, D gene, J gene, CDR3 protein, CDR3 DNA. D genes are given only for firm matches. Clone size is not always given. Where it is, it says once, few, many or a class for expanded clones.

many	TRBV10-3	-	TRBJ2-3	CAIRGESLDTQYF	TGTGCCATCAGGGGGGAGTCCCTAGATACGCAGTATTTT
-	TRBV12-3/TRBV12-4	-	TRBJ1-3	CASSLGGKSTIYF	TGTGCCAGCAGTTTAGGAGGGAAGAGCACCATATATTTT
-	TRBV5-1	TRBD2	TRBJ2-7	CASSLQSGLAEQYF	TGCGCCAGCAGCTTACAGAGTGGACTAGCGGAGCAGTACTTC
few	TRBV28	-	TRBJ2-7	CASSSTIREQYF	TGTGCCAGCAGTTCTACGATTCGGGAGCAGTACTTC
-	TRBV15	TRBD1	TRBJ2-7	CATSSWTGDEQYF	TGTGCCACCAGCAGCTGGACAGGGGACGAGCAGTACTTC
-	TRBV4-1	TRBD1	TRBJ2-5	CASSLHRGETQYF	TGCGCCAGCAGCCTCCACAGGGGGGAGACCCAGTACTTC
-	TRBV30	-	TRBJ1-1	CAWTVGPLNTEAFF	TGTGCCTGGACCGTGGGCCCTTTAAACACTGAAGCTTTCTTT
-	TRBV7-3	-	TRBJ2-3	CASSLTWGDTQYF	TGTGCCAGCAGCTTAACGTGGGGGGATACGCAGTATTTT
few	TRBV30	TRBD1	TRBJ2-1	CAWSLGTGRGDEQFF	TGTGCCTGGAGTTTAGGGACAGGGCGAGGCGATGAGCAGTTCTTC
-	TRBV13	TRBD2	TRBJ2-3	CASSLGTSGGAVHTQYF	TGTGCCAGCAGCTTAGGCACTAGCGGGGGGGCCGTACATACGCAGTATTTT
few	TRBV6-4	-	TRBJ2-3	CASSDSMEGADTQYF	TGTGCCAGCAGTGACTCGATGGAGGGGGCAGATACGCAGTATTTT
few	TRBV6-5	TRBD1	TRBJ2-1	CASRVGQAYHRSNEQFF	TGTGCCAGCAGAGTCGGACAGGCATATCATCGTTCGAATGAGCAGTTCTTC
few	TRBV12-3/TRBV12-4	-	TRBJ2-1	CASSFGEGEQFF	-
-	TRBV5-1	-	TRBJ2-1	CASSLVTGKGSYNEQFF	TGCGCCAGCAGCTTGGTTACAGGGAAAGGCTCCTACAATGAGCAGTTCTTC
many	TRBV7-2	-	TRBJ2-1	CASSLEGNPYNEQFF	TGTGCCAGCAGCTTAGAAGGTAACCCCTACAATGAGCAGTTCTTC
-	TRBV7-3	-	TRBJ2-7	CASRDTLVYEQYF	TGTGCCAGCAGGGACACCTTGGTCTACGAGCAGTACTTC
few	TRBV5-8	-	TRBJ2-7	CASSLRGPASDEQYF	TGTGCCAGCAGCCTCAGAGGGCCAGCCTCCGACGAGCAGTACTTC
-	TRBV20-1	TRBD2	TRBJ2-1	CSARKASGVNEQFF	TGCAGTGCTAGGAAAGCTAGCGGGGTCAATGAGCAGTTCTTC
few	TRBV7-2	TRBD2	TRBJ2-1	CASSLEGGPVSEQFF	TGTGCCAGCAGCTTAGAGGGAGGGCCAGTGAGTGAGCAGTTCTTC
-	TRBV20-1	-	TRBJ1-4	CSASGGSATNEKLFF	TGCAGTGCTAGTGGCGGGTCGGCAACTAATGAAAAACTGTTTTTT
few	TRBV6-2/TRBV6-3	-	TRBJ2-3	CASRFGTTDTQYF	TGTGCCAGCAGGTTTGGGACCACAGATACGCAGTATTTT
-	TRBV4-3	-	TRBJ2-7	CASSQAGSAGYEQYF	TGCGCCAGCAGCCAAGCGGGGTCGGCAGGCTACGAGCAGTACTTC
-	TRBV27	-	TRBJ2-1	CASSLYIAPTYNEQFF	TGTGCCAGCAGTTTATACATAGCGCCTACCTACAATGAGCAGTTCTTC
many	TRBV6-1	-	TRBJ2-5	CASSRQDQETQYF	TGTGCCAGCAGTCGGCAGGACCAAGAGACCCAGTACTTC
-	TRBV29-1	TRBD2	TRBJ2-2	CSGAKGTSDTGELFF	TGCAGCGGGGCCAAGGGGACTAGCGACACCGGGGAGCTGTTTTTT
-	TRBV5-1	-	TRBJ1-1	CASSSGQPPNTEAFF	TGCGCCAGCAGCAGCGGACAGCCTCCGAACACTGAAGCTTTCTTT
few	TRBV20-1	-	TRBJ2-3	CSARAAIAVVADTQYF	TGCAGTGCTAGAGCCGCGATAGCGGTAGTAGCAGATACGCAGTATTTT